A selection of T cell receptor beta chains follows, all from one sample in a study of cytomegalovirus exposure and HLA in healthy donors. Sequencing used immunoSEQ multiplex PCR; TCRdb keeps in-frame clones, though not all of them. Of around 99,000 clones listed, roughly 69% are singletons. The material sequenced was PBMCs. The receptor source for this set is a woman aged 30 to 39 in good health and CMV-seronegative. Both conserved end residues are part of each CDR3. A D gene is named only where the DNA matches it firmly. The size field is filled for only some rows; it gives once, few, many or a size class.

length: 15
V: TRBV2
size: NA
J: TRBJ1-2
D: NA
DNA: TGTGCCAGCAGTGAAGGCACGGGTACTCTTTATGGCTACACCTTC
CDR3: CASSEGTGTLYGYTF

length: 14
V: TRBV5-4
size: many
J: TRBJ2-1
D: TRBD2
DNA: TGTGCCAGCAGCTGGGGACTAGCATACAATGAGCAGTTCTTC
CDR3: CASSWGLAYNEQFF

length: 15
V: TRBV5-1
size: NA
J: TRBJ1-2
D: NA
DNA: TGCGCCAGCAGCTTGGGACACCTTTCTAACTATGGCTACACCTTC
CDR3: CASSLGHLSNYGYTF

length: 17
V: TRBV7-2
size: NA
J: TRBJ2-3
D: TRBD2
DNA: TGTGCCAGCAGCTTAATCCCCCTAGCGGGAGCCTCCGATACGCAGTATTTT
CDR3: CASSLIPLAGASDTQYF

length: 15
V: TRBV2
size: NA
J: TRBJ2-2
D: NA
DNA: TGTGCCAGCAAACGACAGGGAGGTGACACCGGGGAGCTGTTTTTT
CDR3: CASKRQGGDTGELFF

length: 16
V: TRBV9
size: NA
J: TRBJ2-7
D: NA
DNA: TGTGCCAGCAGCGTATCGGCGGCTCCAAGCTCCTACGAGCAGTACTTC
CDR3: CASSVSAAPSSYEQYF

length: 14
V: TRBV5-1
size: NA
J: TRBJ1-1
D: TRBD1
DNA: TGCGCCAGCAGCTTGGGACAGGGTTTGACTGAAGCTTTCTTT
CDR3: CASSLGQGLTEAFF

length: 14
V: TRBV29-1
size: NA
J: TRBJ2-2
D: TRBD1
DNA: TGCAGCGTCCGACTACAGGGGGAGGCCGGGGAGCTGTTTTTT
CDR3: CSVRLQGEAGELFF

length: 20
V: TRBV19
size: few
J: TRBJ2-6
D: TRBD2
DNA: TGTGCCAGTCACCTCTCCCTAGGGGAGCGGGGCAGCTCTGGGGCCAACGTCCTGACTTTC
CDR3: CASHLSLGERGSSGANVLTF

length: 14
V: TRBV19
size: NA
J: TRBJ2-5
D: NA
DNA: TGTGCCAGTAGTATAGGACAGCTCCAAGAGACCCAGTACTTC
CDR3: CASSIGQLQETQYF

length: 16
V: TRBV27
size: NA
J: TRBJ1-5
D: TRBD1
DNA: TGTGCCAGCAGTTCGGACAGGGTCTATAGCAATCAGCCCCAGCATTTT
CDR3: CASSSDRVYSNQPQHF

length: 14
V: TRBV27
size: NA
J: TRBJ2-1
D: TRBD2
DNA: TGTGCCAGCAGTTTTGGGACTAGCACGAATGAGCAGTTCTTC
CDR3: CASSFGTSTNEQFF